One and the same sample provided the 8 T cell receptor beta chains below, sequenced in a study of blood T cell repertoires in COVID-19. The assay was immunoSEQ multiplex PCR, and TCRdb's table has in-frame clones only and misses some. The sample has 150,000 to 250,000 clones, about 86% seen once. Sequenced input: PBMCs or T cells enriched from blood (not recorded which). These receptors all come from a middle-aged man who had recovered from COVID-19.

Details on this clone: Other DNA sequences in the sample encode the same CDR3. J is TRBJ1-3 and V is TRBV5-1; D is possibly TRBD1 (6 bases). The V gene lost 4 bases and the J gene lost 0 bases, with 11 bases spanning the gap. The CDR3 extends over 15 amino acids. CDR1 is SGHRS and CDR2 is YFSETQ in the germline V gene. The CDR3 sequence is CASSLTGSSGNTIYF. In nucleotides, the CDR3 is TGCGCCAGCAGCCTGACAGGATCCTCTGGAAACACCATATATTTT. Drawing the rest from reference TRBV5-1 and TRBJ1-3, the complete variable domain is KAGVTQTPRYLIKTRGQQVTLSCSPISGHRSVSWYQQTPGQGLQFLFEYFSETQRNKGNFPGRFSGRQFSNSRSEMNVSTLELGDSALYLCASSLTGSSGNTIYFGEGSWLTVV.

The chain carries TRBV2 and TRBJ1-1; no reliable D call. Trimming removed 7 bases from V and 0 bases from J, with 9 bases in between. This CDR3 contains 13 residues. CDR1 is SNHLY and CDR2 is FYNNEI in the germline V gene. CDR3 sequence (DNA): TGTGCCAGCACCCAGACTATGAACACTGAAGCTTTCTTT. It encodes CASTQTMNTEAFF.

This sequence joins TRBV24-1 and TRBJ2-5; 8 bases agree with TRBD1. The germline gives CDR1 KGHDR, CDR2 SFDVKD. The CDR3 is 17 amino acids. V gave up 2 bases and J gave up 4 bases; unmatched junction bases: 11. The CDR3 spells CATSDSTMDRAGETQYF. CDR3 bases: TGTGCCACCAGTGATTCAACCATGGACAGGGCCGGAGAGACCCAGTACTTC.

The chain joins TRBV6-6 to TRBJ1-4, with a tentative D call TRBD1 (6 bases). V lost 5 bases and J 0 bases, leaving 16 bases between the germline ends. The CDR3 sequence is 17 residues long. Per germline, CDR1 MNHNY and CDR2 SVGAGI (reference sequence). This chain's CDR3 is CASSPGAAVATNEKLFF. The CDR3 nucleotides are TGTGCCAGCAGTCCAGGGGCAGCTGTGGCAACTAATGAAAAACTGTTTTTT.

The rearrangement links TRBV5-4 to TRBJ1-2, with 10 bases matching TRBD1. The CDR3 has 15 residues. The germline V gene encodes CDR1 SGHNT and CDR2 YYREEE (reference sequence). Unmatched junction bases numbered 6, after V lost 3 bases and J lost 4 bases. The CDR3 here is CASSSGGTGVYGYTF. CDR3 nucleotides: TGTGCCAGCAGCTCGGGAGGGACAGGGGTCTATGGCTACACCTTC. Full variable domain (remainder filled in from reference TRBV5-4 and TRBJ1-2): ETGVTQSPTHLIKTRGQQVTLRCSSQSGHNTVSWYQQALGQGPQFIFQYYREEENGRGNFPPRFSGLQFPNYSSELNVNALELDDSALYLCASSSGGTGVYGYTFGSGTRLTVV.

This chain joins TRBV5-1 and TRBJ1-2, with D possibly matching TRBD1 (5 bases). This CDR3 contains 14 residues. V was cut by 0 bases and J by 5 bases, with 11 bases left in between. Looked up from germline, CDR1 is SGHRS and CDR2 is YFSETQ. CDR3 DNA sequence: TGCGCCAGCAGCTTGGCGGCGGAGGGGTATGGCTACACCTTC. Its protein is CASSLAAEGYGYTF.

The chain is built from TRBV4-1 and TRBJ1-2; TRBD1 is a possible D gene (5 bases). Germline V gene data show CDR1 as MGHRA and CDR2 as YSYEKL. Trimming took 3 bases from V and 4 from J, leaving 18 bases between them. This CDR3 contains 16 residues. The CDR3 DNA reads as TGCGCCAGCAGCCACACCCGGGACTGGGAATTCTATGGCTACACCTTC. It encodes CASSHTRDWEFYGYTF.

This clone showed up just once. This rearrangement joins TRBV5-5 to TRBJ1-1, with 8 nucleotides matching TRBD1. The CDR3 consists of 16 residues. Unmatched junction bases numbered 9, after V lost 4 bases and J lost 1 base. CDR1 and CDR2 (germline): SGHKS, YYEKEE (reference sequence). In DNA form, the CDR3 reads TGTGCCAGCAGCCAAATCCGGACAGGGACGAACACTGAAGCTTTCTTT. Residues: CASSQIRTGTNTEAFF.